This T cell receptor beta chain was profiled in a study of cytomegalovirus exposure and HLA in healthy donors. This clone was detected a few times. Its antigen is unidentified. No DNA is shown, since the ends of the CDR3 on it are uncertain; the CDR3 is the one TCRdb lists. The PCR employed 60 Vbeta primers together with 13 Jbeta primers. Using immunoSEQ multiplex PCR, the repertoire was profiled, and TCRdb retains in-frame clones only, with some absent. The sample lists approximately 220,000 clones, almost 80% occurring once. Points from the study as a whole: Association of a missense DCLRE1C variant with TCR beta V- and J-gene trimming was reported in a later analysis.

CDR1 is MDHEN and CDR2 is SYDVKM in the germline V gene. The length of the CDR3 is 16 amino acids, counting both ends. The sequenced sample consisted of PBMCs. The chain uses TRBV28 and TRBJ1-2; TRBD1, the D gene given by the table, was not confirmed from the DNA. This sequence originates from a man younger than 35 in good health and CMV-seronegative. The CDR3 is CASSSSTGDKGYGYTF.